The sequence of this T cell receptor (beta chain) was determined in a study of glioma-infiltrating T cells. Findings of the study overall: Tissue-blood divergence was below expectation in non-neoplastic patients, above in gliomas. Very few CDR3 sequences were shared between tissue and blood.

This CDR3 contains 12 residues. V gave up 1 base and J gave up 14 bases, with 16 bases separating them. Germline assignment: CDR1 DFQATT and CDR2 SNEGSKA (reference sequence). This clonotype occurred many times. The target antigen is unknown. The iRepertoire nested amplicon-rescue multiplex PCR amplified TCR alpha and beta CDR3s from RNA. Input was roughly 85-450 ng of tissue mRNA or PBMC total RNA. Each CDR3 protein gets one entry after TCRdb re-called the multiplex PCR reads with MiXCR. The repertoire holds about 140,000 distinct CDR3 sequences, with around 42% as singletons. This sequence originates from a human donor with low-grade glioma or glioblastoma, undergoing nonglioma brain surgery, or in good health (not recorded which). Material for sequencing was glioma tissue, nonneoplastic brain tissue, or PBMCs (not recorded which). J is TRBJ2-3 and V is TRBV20-1; the D gene could be TRBD1 or TRBD2 (5 bases each). CDR3 loop: CSARAGPVVPYF. CDR3 nucleotides: TGCAGTGCTAGAGCGGGGCCTGTTGTTCCGTATTTT.